This is a list of T cell receptor beta chains from one sample in a study of OX40 agonist ivuxolimab in advanced cancers. Assay used: immunoSEQ multiplex PCR; TCRdb lists only in-frame clones, some missing. The sample lists some 70,000 clones; approximately 90% were seen once. Material: CD4+ or CD8+ T cells sorted from blood, obtained in a trial of the OX40 agonist ivuxolimab. Receptors originate from an adult with an advanced solid tumor such as melanoma, head and neck, liver or kidney cancer. Each CDR3 is given with its conserved first and last residue. The D gene is left open where the match is weak. Clone size, where shown, is once, few, many, or a class for clones that have expanded.

d_call j_call v_call clone_size cdr3_aa cdr3_nt
. TRBJ2-3 TRBV6-6 . CASSYSVYTDTQYF TGTGCCAGCAGTTACTCGGTCTACACAGATACGCAGTATTTT
TRBD1 TRBJ1-5 TRBV5-1 . CASSLEGGGNQPQHF TGCGCCAGCAGCTTGGAAGGGGGCGGCAATCAGCCCCAGCATTTT
. TRBJ1-3 TRBV9 . CASSVGVDTLAGNTIYF TGTGCCAGCAGCGTAGGTGTCGACACTCTTGCTGGAAACACCATATATTTT
. TRBJ1-2 TRBV7-2 . CASSLQEGIGGYTF TGTGCCAGCAGCTTACAAGAGGGAATAGGCGGCTACACCTTC
. TRBJ1-2 TRBV27 . CASSSGRYYSYTF TGTGCCAGCAGTTCGGGCCGATACTATAGCTACACCTTC
. TRBJ1-3 TRBV14 . CASSQVRSGNTIYF TGTGCCAGCAGCCAAGTGCGCTCTGGAAACACCATATATTTT
TRBD1 TRBJ1-5 TRBV6-6 . CASSPGQGGNQPQHF TGTGCCAGCAGTCCGGGACAGGGTGGCAATCAGCCCCAGCATTTT
. TRBJ2-3 TRBV5-1 . CASSEGTDTQYF TGCGCCAGCAGCGAGGGCACAGATACGCAGTATTTT
TRBD1 TRBJ1-4 TRBV5-6 once CASSDRDRNEKLFF TGTGCCAGCAGCGACAGGGACCGAAATGAAAAACTGTTTTTT
. TRBJ1-2 TRBV30 . CAWGSYTF TGTGCCTGGGGTTCGTACACCTTC
. TRBJ1-5 TRBV6-1 once CASSEGGNGQPQHF TGTGCCAGCAGTGAAGGAGGGAACGGACAGCCCCAGCATTTT
. TRBJ2-7 TRBV5-1 . CASSLNDDKTYEQYF TGCGCCAGCAGCTTAAACGACGACAAGACCTACGAGCAGTACTTC
TRBD1 TRBJ1-2 TRBV7-2 . CASSTRGTGGYTF TGTGCCAGCAGCACACGAGGGACAGGCGGTTACACCTTC
. TRBJ2-5 TRBV7-2 . CASSWVGETQYF TGTGCCAGCAGCTGGGTCGGAGAGACCCAGTACTTC
. TRBJ1-3 TRBV7-8 . CASSTGGALSGNTIYF TGTGCCAGCAGCACGGGGGGGGCCCTCTCTGGAAACACCATATATTTT
. TRBJ2-3 TRBV19 once CASSTKGTSTDTQYF TGTGCCAGTAGCACAAAGGGGACGAGCACAGATACGCAGTATTTT
. TRBJ2-7 TRBV15 . CATSRAGLSYEQYF TGTGCCACCAGCAGAGCGGGACTCTCCTACGAGCAGTACTTC
. TRBJ1-2 TRBV5-4 . CASSLDSGAGGYTF TGTGCCAGCAGCTTGGATTCAGGGGCCGGTGGCTACACCTTC
. TRBJ2-5 TRBV7-4 . CASSLGPGGEETQYF TGTGCCAGCAGCTTAGGTCCGGGTGGGGAAGAGACCCAGTACTTC
. TRBJ1-1 TRBV11-3 . CASSPYGRGTEAFF TGTGCCAGCAGCCCTTACGGACGGGGCACTGAAGCTTTCTTT
. TRBJ2-7 TRBV7-9 . CASRRTDGYEQYF TGTGCCAGCAGACGGACAGACGGCTACGAGCAGTACTTC
. TRBJ2-3 TRBV11-2 . CASSPPGYTDTQYF TGTGCCAGCAGCCCTCCAGGCTACACAGATACGCAGTATTTT
TRBD1 TRBJ1-2 TRBV11-2 . CASSLGAQGEVLSYGYTF TGTGCCAGCAGCTTAGGCGCACAGGGGGAGGTGCTAAGCTATGGCTACACCTTC
TRBD2 TRBJ2-7 TRBV14 . CASSQDRSMAGGIYEQYF TGTGCCAGCAGCCAAGATCGAAGTATGGCGGGGGGGATCTACGAGCAGTACTTC
. TRBJ2-3 TRBV5-4 . CASSLESTDTQYF TGTGCCAGCAGCTTGGAAAGCACAGATACGCAGTATTTT
. TRBJ1-6 TRBV18 . CASSPKDGNLAYNSPLHF TGTGCCAGCTCACCTAAAGACGGCAATCTGGCGTATAATTCACCCCTCCACTTT
. TRBJ2-5 TRBV5-6 . CASSFEETQYF TGTGCCAGCAGCTTCGAAGAGACCCAGTACTTC
TRBD1 TRBJ1-1 TRBV5-4 . CASSKDRGRIYTEAFF TGTGCCAGCAGCAAGGACAGGGGGCGAATATACACTGAAGCTTTCTTT
TRBD2 TRBJ2-7 TRBV5-6 . CASSLAGGGSYEQYF TGTGCCAGCAGCCTGGCGGGGGGTGGCTCCTACGAGCAGTACTTC
TRBD2 TRBJ2-5 TRBV5-1 . CASSWGPSGGQETQYF TGCGCCAGCAGCTGGGGGCCCAGCGGGGGGCAGGAGACCCAGTACTTC
TRBD1 TRBJ1-2 TRBV19 . CASRHGQETRGYTF TGTGCCAGTAGACACGGACAGGAGACTCGAGGCTACACCTTC
TRBD1 TRBJ2-3 TRBV7-9 . CASSEGDRYSTDTQYF TGTGCCAGCAGCGAAGGGGACAGATACAGCACAGATACGCAGTATTTT